Below, 29 T cell receptor beta chains from the same sample are listed, as sequenced in a study of T cell responses to AZD1222 COVID-19 vaccine. The table came from immunoSEQ multiplex PCR; TCRdb's copy has only in-frame clones and leaves some out. The sample has 150,000 to 200,000 clones, 94% seen once; the top ten hold about 0.6%. Specimen: peripheral blood, collected on day 0 of AZD1222 vaccination. Source of these receptors: an adult in good health.

In its sample, this clone was seen a few times. The chain links TRBV2 to TRBJ1-1; the D is unclear. Trimming shortened V by 6 bases and J by 10 bases, and 12 bases separated the two germline ends. CDR3 length equals 11 residues. From germline, CDR1 is SNHLY and CDR2 FYNNEI. The CDR3 DNA reads TGTGCCAGCAGCCCCGCGGTTGGAGCTTTCTTT. Protein sequence: CASSPAVGAFF.

The CDR3 here is CASSVGDSREQFF. CDR3 sequence (DNA): TGTGCCAGCAGCGTAGGGGACTCCCGTGAGCAGTTCTTC. The rearrangement uses TRBV9 and TRBJ2-1, with D possibly TRBD2 on 6 matching bases. The length of the CDR3 is 13 residues. Trimming left V 0 bases short and J 9 bases short, with 10 bases between. In germline, CDR1 is SGDLS, CDR2 YYNGEE.

The J gene is TRBJ1-3, the V gene TRBV19, with TRBD1 matching 7 bases. CDR1 and CDR2 from the germline V gene are LNHDA and SQIVND (reference sequence). The CDR3 extends over 15 amino acids. J lost 1 base, V lost 6 bases, and 6 bases had no gene match. For the CDR3, the DNA is TGTGCCAGTAGACTACAGGGGACATCTGGAAACACCATATATTTT. As protein: CASRLQGTSGNTIYF.

This clone came up once. This chain links TRBV27 with TRBJ1-5; no clear D. CDR1 is MNHEY and CDR2 is SMNVEV in the germline V gene (reference sequence). The CDR3 loop spans 12 amino acids. Deletions cut 8 bases from V and 7 bases from J, with 12 bases between. The CDR3 spells CASSPGYQPQHF. For the CDR3, the DNA is TGTGCCAGCTCCCCGGGATACCAGCCCCAGCATTTT.

The V gene is TRBV4-1, the J gene TRBJ1-1, with 7 bases lining up with TRBD1. Trimming removed 4 bases from V and 4 bases from J; junction bases left unmatched: 6. This CDR3 is 14 amino acids long. Germline assignment: CDR1 MGHRA and CDR2 YSYEKL. CDR3 sequence (DNA): TGCGCCAGCAGCCCCGCAGGGGGAAGCACTGAAGCTTTCTTT. Protein product: CASSPAGGSTEAFF.

The V gene is TRBV2, the J gene TRBJ2-7; 7 positions agree with TRBD2. Looked up from germline, CDR1 is SNHLY and CDR2 is FYNNEI. V gave up 8 bases and J gave up 2 bases; unmatched junction bases: 6. The CDR3 covers 13 residues. CDR3 nucleotide sequence: TGTGCCAGCCGGGAGCGGGGAACCTACGAGCAGTACTTC. Translating gives CASRERGTYEQYF.

This clone appeared once. The chain employs TRBV28 and TRBJ1-5, with 9 bases that match TRBD1. The V and J ends lost 5 bases and 6 bases, in that order; junction bases with no gene match: 8. Per germline, CDR1 MDHEN and CDR2 SYDVKM. CDR3 size: 15 residues. CDR3 in DNA: TGTGCCAGCAGTCCGACCGGGACAGGGACTCAGCCCCAGCATTTT. It encodes CASSPTGTGTQPQHF.

The chain carries TRBV4-2 and TRBJ1-6; 7 nucleotides line up with TRBD1. From germline, CDR1 is LGHNA and CDR2 YNFKEQ. The CDR3 is made up of 17 amino acids. V lost 3 bases to trimming and J lost 2 bases; unmatched junction nucleotides: 7. Written as DNA, the CDR3 is TGTGCCAGCAGCCACTTTTCGACAGGGACCTATAATTCACCCCTCCACTTT. The encoded protein is CASSHFSTGTYNSPLHF.

The chain recombines TRBV4-1 with TRBJ2-7, with D maybe TRBD1 (5 bases). CDR3 length: 15 amino acids. V dropped 0 bases and J dropped 4 bases, with 13 bases sitting between them. CDR1 is MGHRA, CDR2 YSYEKL, per germline. The CDR3 sequence: CASSQDGGRAYEQYF. The CDR3 DNA is TGCGCCAGCAGCCAAGATGGCGGCAGGGCTTACGAGCAGTACTTC.

V and J are TRBV5-1 and TRBJ1-3; no firm D call. Germline V gives CDR1 SGHRS, CDR2 YFSETQ. V dropped 4 bases and J dropped 0 bases, with 11 bases sitting between them. The CDR3 is 15 amino acids. The CDR3 bases are TGCGCCAGCAGCCAGAACAGCAACTCTGGAAACACCATATATTTT. Its protein is CASSQNSNSGNTIYF.

Worth noting for this clone: Other DNA sequences of this sample code for an identical CDR3. This chain connects TRBV27 to TRBJ2-3; no reliable D call. V shed 5 bases and J shed 0 bases, with 3 bases lying between them. Germline CDR1 and CDR2: MNHEY and SMNVEV (reference sequence). The CDR3 is made up of 12 amino acids. CDR3 coding DNA: TGTGCCAGCAGTGGAAGCACAGATACGCAGTATTTT. Its protein product is CASSGSTDTQYF.

As for this clone: At one end, the junction sequence differs from germline, possibly due to a read error. The V and J genes are TRBV12-5 and TRBJ2-7; no clear D. The CDR3 covers 14 residues. CDR1 is LGHNT and CDR2 is FRNRAP in the germline V gene. CDR3: CASALGGRFYEQYF. DNA of the CDR3: TGTGCTAGTGCTTTGGGTGGCAGGTTCTACGAGCAGTACTTC.

The J gene is TRBJ2-7, the V gene TRBV3-1 (or the pseudogene TRBV3-2); D could derive from TRBD1 or TRBD2 (5 bases each). Germline V gene data show CDR1 as LGHDT and CDR2 as YNNKEL (reference sequence). Deletions cut 0 bases from V and 2 bases from J, with 20 bases between. CDR3 length: 18 amino acids. The CDR3 DNA follows: TGTGCCAGCAGCCAAGATCTTGGGGGATCCCCAATACCCTACGAGCAGTACTTC. Protein sequence: CASSQDLGGSPIPYEQYF.

The gene calls are TRBV7-2 and TRBJ2-1; either TRBD1 or TRBD2 may supply D (5 bases each). The V gene's germline CDR1 is SGHTA and CDR2 FQGNSA. CDR3 length: 15 amino acids. Trimming removed 1 base from V and 10 bases from J, with 17 bases in between. CDR3 amino acids: CASSLVGPEGREQFF. CDR3 nucleotides: TGTGCCAGCAGCTTAGTGGGGCCTGAGGGTCGCGAGCAGTTCTTC.

The chain is built from TRBV7-9 and TRBJ1-4; possible D gene TRBD1, 5 bases. Germline CDR1 and CDR2: SEHNR and FQNEAQ (reference sequence). Trimming shortened V by 7 bases and J by 8 bases, and 20 bases separated the two germline ends. This CDR3 comprises 15 residues. The CDR3 coding sequence is TGTGCCAGCACCCCCCAGGGTGCCTGGGGAGAAAAACTGTTTTTT. As protein: CASTPQGAWGEKLFF. Filled out from reference TRBV7-9 and TRBJ1-4, the complete variable domain reads DTGVSQNPRHKITKRGQNVTFRCDPISEHNRLYWYRQTLGQGPEFLTYFQNEAQLEKSRLLSDRFSAERPKGSFSTLEIQRTEQGDSAMYLCASTPQGAWGEKLFFGSGTQLSVL.

Remarks on this clone: The sample has other DNA sequences that encode this CDR3 too. This sequence joins TRBV28 and TRBJ1-1; D is ambiguous. Per germline, CDR1 MDHEN and CDR2 SYDVKM. Trimming left V 2 bases short and J 3 bases short, with 4 bases between. The CDR3 is 12 residues long. CDR3 sequence: CASSLGDTEAFF. In DNA, the CDR3 is TGTGCCAGCAGTTTAGGGGACACTGAAGCTTTCTTT.

This clone was counted once. The chain uses TRBV7-3 and TRBJ2-7; TRBD1 matches at 11 bases. Germline V gene lookup returns CDR1 SGHTA and CDR2 FQGTGA. V was pared by 3 bases and J by 4 bases, with 2 bases of the junction left unmatched. This CDR3 contains 14 residues. The CDR3 reads CASSLGQGGYEQYF. For the CDR3, the DNA is TGTGCCAGCAGCTTGGGACAGGGGGGGTACGAGCAGTACTTC.

The chain recombines TRBV27 with TRBJ2-1; 10 nucleotides align to TRBD2. The V segment lost 3 bases and the J segment 5 bases; nucleotides outside the gene matches: 4. CDR3 length: 15 residues. Germline lookup yields CDR1 MNHEY and CDR2 SMNVEV (reference sequence). The CDR3 region is CASSFYSGGNNEQFF. In DNA form, the CDR3 reads TGTGCCAGCAGTTTTTATAGCGGGGGGAACAATGAGCAGTTCTTC.

The chain joins TRBV11-2 to TRBJ1-1, with D tentatively TRBD1 (6 bases). V was clipped by 5 bases and J by 3 bases, with 16 bases between them. CDR3 length: 15 amino acids. CDR1 SGHAT and CDR2 FQNNGV come from the germline V gene. The CDR3 here is CASSRSRGSDTEAFF. Here the CDR3 DNA reads TGTGCCAGCAGCCGAAGCAGGGGTTCGGACACTGAAGCTTTCTTT.

The chain combines TRBV4-2 with TRBJ1-3, with D unresolved. The CDR3 runs to 15 residues. The germline V and J ends were trimmed by 0 bases and 0 bases, with 6 bases remaining between them. Per the germline V gene, CDR1 is LGHNA and CDR2 is YNFKEQ. The CDR3 DNA follows: TGTGCCAGCAGCCAAGAAAGAGCCTCTGGAAACACCATATATTTT. Amino acid sequence: CASSQERASGNTIYF.

Only one count was recorded for this clone. This chain connects TRBV10-3 to TRBJ1-1; no reliable D call. In germline, CDR1 is ENHRY, CDR2 SYGVKD. Between the trimmed V and J ends, which lost 0 bases and 4 bases, there was a span of 12 bases. This CDR3 has 15 residues. The CDR3 DNA reads TGTGCCATCAGTGAGTCAAAGGGCCCAGGCACTGAAGCTTTCTTT. Residues: CAISESKGPGTEAFF.

The chain has TRBV5-4 and TRBJ2-3; 9 bases agree with TRBD2. The CDR3 length is 17 residues. The V gene end was trimmed by 4 bases and the J gene end by 0 bases; junction bases not matched to a gene: 9. The V gene's germline CDR1 is SGHNT and CDR2 YYREEE (reference sequence). The CDR3 sequence: CASSGMGSGGSTDTQYF. The CDR3 DNA sequence: TGTGCCAGCAGCGGAATGGGTAGCGGGGGTAGCACAGATACGCAGTATTTT.

This clone was observed a few times. The chain has TRBV9 and TRBJ2-5, with 8 bases that match TRBD2. Trimming removed 3 bases from V and 7 bases from J; junction bases left unmatched: 8. Germline V gene lookup returns CDR1 SGDLS and CDR2 YYNGEE. CDR3 size: 14 residues. The CDR3, as DNA: TGTGCCAGCAGCGCCGCCGGGACTAGTCCGACCCAGTACTTC. It translates to CASSAAGTSPTQYF.

The rearrangement links TRBV11-2 to TRBJ2-1; D uncertain. V was trimmed by 7 bases and J by 5 bases, leaving 15 bases between them. The CDR3 is made up of 14 amino acids. The germline V gene encodes CDR1 SGHAT and CDR2 FQNNGV. CDR3 region: CASKPSSLHNEQFF. Here the CDR3 DNA reads TGTGCCAGCAAACCCTCATCCCTTCACAATGAGCAGTTCTTC.

The chain couples TRBV11-2 to TRBJ1-1; D not resolved. Per germline, CDR1 SGHAT and CDR2 FQNNGV. This CDR3 is 12 amino acids long. The V end lost 1 base, the J end lost 10 bases, and 10 bases lay between the germline ends. The CDR3 is CASSLVLVGAFF. CDR3 DNA: TGTGCCAGCAGCTTAGTTTTAGTAGGAGCTTTCTTT.

V gene TRBV2 combines with J gene TRBJ2-7, with TRBD1 as a possible D gene (5 bases). V lost 8 bases and J lost 7, with 18 bases in between. This CDR3 is built from 13 residues. Germline loops: CDR1 SNHLY, CDR2 FYNNEI. The CDR3 sequence: CASCNRPRAEQYF. In DNA, the CDR3 is TGTGCCAGCTGTAACAGGCCCCGCGCGGAGCAGTACTTC.

This chain connects TRBV10-3 to TRBJ2-3; TRBD1 aligns across 7 bases. Germline CDR1 reads ENHRY; CDR2 reads SYGVKD. After removal of 7 bases from V and 2 bases from J, the junction contained 6 bases not matched to a gene. CDR3 length: 14 residues. The CDR3 DNA reads as TGTGCCATCACCCTCGGGACAGACACAGATACGCAGTATTTT. Amino acid sequence: CAITLGTDTDTQYF.

The V and J genes are TRBV19 and TRBJ2-6; TRBD1 matches at 7 bases. This CDR3 is built from 14 residues. Trimming at V came to 9 bases and at J to 1 base, leaving 3 bases not matched to a gene. In germline, CDR1 is LNHDA, CDR2 SQIVND (reference sequence). CDR3 loop: CASGTASGANVLTF. The CDR3, as DNA: TGTGCCAGCGGGACAGCATCTGGGGCCAACGTCCTGACTTTC.

In this sample, this clone turned up once. This sequence joins TRBV11-3 and TRBJ2-1; D tentatively reads TRBD1 or TRBD2 (6 bases each). Germline V gene lookup returns CDR1 SGHNT and CDR2 YENEEA. The CDR3 extends over 16 amino acids. V shed 4 bases and J shed 6 bases, with 19 bases lying between them. The CDR3 loop reads CASSSRGGKGGNEQFF. The CDR3 DNA follows: TGTGCCAGCAGCTCGCGAGGGGGAAAGGGGGGCAATGAGCAGTTCTTC.